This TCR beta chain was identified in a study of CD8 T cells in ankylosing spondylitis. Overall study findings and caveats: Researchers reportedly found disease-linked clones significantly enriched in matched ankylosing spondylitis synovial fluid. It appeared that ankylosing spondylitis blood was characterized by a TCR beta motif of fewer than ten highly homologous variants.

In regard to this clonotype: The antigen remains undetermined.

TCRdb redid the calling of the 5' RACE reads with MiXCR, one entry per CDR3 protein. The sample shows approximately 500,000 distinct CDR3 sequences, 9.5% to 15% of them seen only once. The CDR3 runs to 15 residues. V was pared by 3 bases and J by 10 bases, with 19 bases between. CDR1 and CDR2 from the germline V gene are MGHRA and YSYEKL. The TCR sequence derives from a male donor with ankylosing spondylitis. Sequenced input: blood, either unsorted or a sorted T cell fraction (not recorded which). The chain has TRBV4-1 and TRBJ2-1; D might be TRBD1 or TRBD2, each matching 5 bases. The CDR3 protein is CASSHPPTSGTEQFF. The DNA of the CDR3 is TGCGCCAGCAGCCACCCCCCGACTTCAGGGACCGAGCAGTTCTTC.